This T cell receptor beta chain was found in a study of vaccination and CD4 T cells after COVID-19. The CDR3 consists of 15 residues. The junction had 5 bases not matched to a gene; V was cut back by 7 bases and J by 1 base. With respect to this clonotype: Its antigen is unknown.

Treatment here: approximately nine-day PBMC culture with coronavirus spike peptide pools or control peptides (ViraFEST assay). For ViraFEST, peptide pools expanded antigen-specific T cells, after which the TCRs were sequenced. The culture of some 2.1 million PBMCs per well included 9.5 to 10 IU/ml IL-2 and approximately 10 ug/ml peptide pools. Once obtained from cultured CD4+ T cells, the DNA was sequenced using the Oncomine TCR Beta short-read assay. TCRdb reprocessed the PCR reads via MiXCR and lists one record per CDR3 protein. The sample carries 13,000 or so distinct CDR3 sequences, around 50% recorded once.

The rearrangement links TRBV12-3 or TRBV12-4 to TRBJ1-5; 9 bases fit TRBD1. This receptor was taken from a human donor with COVID-19. Sequencing was performed on cultured CD4+ T cells from blood, taken after SARS-CoV-2 vaccination. The CDR3 spells CASTLGTGSNQPQHF. The CDR3 DNA sequence: TGTGCCAGCACCCTGGGGACAGGGAGCAATCAGCCCCAGCATTTT.